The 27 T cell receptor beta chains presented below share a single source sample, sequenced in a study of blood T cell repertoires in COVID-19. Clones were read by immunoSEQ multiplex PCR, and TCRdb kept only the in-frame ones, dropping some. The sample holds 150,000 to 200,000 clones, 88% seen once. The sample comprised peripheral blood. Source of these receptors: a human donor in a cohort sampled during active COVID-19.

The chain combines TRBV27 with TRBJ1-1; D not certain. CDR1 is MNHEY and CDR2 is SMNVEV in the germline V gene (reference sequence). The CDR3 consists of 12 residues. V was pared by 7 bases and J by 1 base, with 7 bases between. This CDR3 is CASTPRNTEAFF. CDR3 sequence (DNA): TGTGCCAGCACCCCTAGGAACACTGAAGCTTTCTTT.

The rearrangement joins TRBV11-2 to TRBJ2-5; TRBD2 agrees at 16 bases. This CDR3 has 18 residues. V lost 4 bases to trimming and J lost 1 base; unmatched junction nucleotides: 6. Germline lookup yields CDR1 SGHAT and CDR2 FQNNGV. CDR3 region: CASSWGTSGRASQETQYF. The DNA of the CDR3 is TGTGCCAGCAGCTGGGGGACTAGCGGGAGGGCCTCCCAAGAGACCCAGTACTTC.

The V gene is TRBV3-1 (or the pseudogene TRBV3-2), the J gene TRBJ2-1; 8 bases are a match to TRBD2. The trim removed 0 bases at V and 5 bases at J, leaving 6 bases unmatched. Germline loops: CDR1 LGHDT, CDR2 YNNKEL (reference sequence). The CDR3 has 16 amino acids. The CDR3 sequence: CASSQDRLAHNNEQFF. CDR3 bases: TGTGCCAGCAGCCAAGACCGACTAGCGCACAACAATGAGCAGTTCTTC.

CDR3 protein: CASSQGQGMREQYF. CDR3 DNA sequence: TGCGCCAGCAGCCAGGGACAGGGAATGAGGGAGCAGTACTTC. The V gene is TRBV4-1, the J gene TRBJ2-7, with 9 bases matching TRBD1. The CDR3 sequence is 14 residues long. In germline, CDR1 is MGHRA, CDR2 YSYEKL. J gave up 7 bases and V 3 bases, and 7 bases lay outside the gene matches.

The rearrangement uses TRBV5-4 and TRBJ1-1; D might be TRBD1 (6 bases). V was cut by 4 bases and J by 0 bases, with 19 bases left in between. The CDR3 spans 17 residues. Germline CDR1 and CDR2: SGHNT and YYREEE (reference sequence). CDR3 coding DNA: TGTGCCAGCAGCGCCGGTATGGGGGGGCTAATGAACACTGAAGCTTTCTTT. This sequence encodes CASSAGMGGLMNTEAFF.

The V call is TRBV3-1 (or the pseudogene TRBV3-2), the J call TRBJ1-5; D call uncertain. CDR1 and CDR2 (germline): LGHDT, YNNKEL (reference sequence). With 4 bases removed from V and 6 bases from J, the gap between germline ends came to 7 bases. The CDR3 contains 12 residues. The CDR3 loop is CASSPRGQPQHF. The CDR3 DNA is TGTGCCAGCAGCCCGCGGGGTCAGCCCCAGCATTTT.

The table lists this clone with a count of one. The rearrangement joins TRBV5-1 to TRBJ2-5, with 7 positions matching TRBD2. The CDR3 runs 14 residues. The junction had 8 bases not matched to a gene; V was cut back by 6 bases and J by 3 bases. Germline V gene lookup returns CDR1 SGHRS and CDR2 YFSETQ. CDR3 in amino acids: CASTLGSGKETQYF. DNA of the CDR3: TGCGCCAGCACCCTCGGAAGCGGGAAAGAGACCCAGTACTTC.

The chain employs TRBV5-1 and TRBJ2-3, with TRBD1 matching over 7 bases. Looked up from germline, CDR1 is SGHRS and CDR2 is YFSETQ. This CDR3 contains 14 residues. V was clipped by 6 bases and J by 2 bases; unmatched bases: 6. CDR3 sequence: CASNRGQFTDTQYF. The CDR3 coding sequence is TGCGCCAGCAACCGGGGACAGTTCACAGATACGCAGTATTTT.

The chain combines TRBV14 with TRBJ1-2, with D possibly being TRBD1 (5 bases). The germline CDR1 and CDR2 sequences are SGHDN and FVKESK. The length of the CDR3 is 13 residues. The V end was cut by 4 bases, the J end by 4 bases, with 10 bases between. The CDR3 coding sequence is TGTGCCAGCAGCCCGGGACTGAGCTATGGCTACACCTTC. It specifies CASSPGLSYGYTF.

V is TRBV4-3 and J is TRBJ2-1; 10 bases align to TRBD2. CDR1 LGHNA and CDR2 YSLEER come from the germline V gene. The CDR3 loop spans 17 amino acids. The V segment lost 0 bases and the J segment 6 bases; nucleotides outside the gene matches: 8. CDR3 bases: TGCGCCAGCAGCCAAGAGGACCTAGCGGGAGTAGTCAATGAGCAGTTCTTC. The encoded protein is CASSQEDLAGVVNEQFF.

The CDR3 DNA follows: TGTGCCAGCAGTGAAGCGGGGACATATCTGGGTTCACCCCTCCACTTT. Its translation is CASSEAGTYLGSPLHF. V usage is TRBV2 and J usage is TRBJ1-6, with D perhaps TRBD1 (6 bases). V was clipped by 0 bases and J by 9 bases, with 15 bases between them. The CDR3 has 16 amino acids. CDR1 and CDR2 (germline): SNHLY, FYNNEI.

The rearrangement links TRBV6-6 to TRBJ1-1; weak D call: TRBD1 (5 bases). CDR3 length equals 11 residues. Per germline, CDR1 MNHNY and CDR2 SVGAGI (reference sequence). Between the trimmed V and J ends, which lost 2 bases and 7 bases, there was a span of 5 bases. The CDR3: CASSYDSEAFF. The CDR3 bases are TGTGCCAGCAGTTACGACAGTGAAGCTTTCTTT.

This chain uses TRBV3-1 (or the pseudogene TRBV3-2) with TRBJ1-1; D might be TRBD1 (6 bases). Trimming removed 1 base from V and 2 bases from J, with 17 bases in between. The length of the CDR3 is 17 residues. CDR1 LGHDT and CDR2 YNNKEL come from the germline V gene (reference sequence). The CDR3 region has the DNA TGTGCCAGCAGCCAAGTTCTTTTGGCAGGGGCCAACACTGAAGCTTTCTTT. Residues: CASSQVLLAGANTEAFF.

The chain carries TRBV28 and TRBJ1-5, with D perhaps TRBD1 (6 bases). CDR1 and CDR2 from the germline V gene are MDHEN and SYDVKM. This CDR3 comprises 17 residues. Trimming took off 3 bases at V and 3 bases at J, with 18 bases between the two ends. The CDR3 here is CASSFSPTGRYNQPQHF. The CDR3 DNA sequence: TGTGCCAGCAGTTTCTCCCCAACAGGGAGATACAATCAGCCCCAGCATTTT.

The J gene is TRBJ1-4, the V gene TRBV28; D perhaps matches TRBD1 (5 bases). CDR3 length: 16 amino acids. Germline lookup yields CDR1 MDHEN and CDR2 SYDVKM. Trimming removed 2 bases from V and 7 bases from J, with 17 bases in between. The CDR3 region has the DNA TGTGCCAGCAGTTTAGCGGTGGGGGGTGGAGGTGAAAAACTGTTTTTT. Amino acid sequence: CASSLAVGGGGEKLFF.

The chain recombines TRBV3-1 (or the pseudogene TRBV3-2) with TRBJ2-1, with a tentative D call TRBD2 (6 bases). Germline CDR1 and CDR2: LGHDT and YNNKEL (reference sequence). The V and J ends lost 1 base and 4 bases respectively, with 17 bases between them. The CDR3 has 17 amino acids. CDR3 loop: CASSQVPGGVKYNEQFF. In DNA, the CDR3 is TGTGCCAGCAGCCAAGTCCCAGGCGGGGTAAAATACAATGAGCAGTTCTTC.

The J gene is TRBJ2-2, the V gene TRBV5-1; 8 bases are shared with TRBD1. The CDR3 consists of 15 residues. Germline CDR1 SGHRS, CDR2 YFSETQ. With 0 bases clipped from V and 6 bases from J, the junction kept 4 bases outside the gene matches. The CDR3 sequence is CASSLVVTGAGELFF. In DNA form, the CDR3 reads TGCGCCAGCAGCTTGGTAGTGACAGGGGCCGGGGAGCTGTTTTTT.

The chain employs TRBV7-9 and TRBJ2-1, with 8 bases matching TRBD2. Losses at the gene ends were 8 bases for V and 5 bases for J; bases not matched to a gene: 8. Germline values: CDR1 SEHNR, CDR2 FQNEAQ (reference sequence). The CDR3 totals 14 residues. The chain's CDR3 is CASVAGRGNNEQFF. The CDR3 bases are TGTGCCAGCGTGGCCGGGAGGGGTAACAATGAGCAGTTCTTC.

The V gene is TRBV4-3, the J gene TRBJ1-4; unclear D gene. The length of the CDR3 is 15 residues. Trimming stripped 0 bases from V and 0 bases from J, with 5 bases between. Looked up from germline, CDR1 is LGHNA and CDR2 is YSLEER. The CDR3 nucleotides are TGCGCCAGCAGCCAAGACCGGGCAACTAATGAAAAACTGTTTTTT. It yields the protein CASSQDRATNEKLFF.

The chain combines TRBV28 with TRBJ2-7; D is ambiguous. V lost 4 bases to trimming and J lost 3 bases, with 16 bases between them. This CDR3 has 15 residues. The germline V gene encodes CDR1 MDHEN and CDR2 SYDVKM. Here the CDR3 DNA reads TGTGCCAGCAGTTCACTCGACTCGACGATCTACGAGCAGTACTTC. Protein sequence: CASSSLDSTIYEQYF.

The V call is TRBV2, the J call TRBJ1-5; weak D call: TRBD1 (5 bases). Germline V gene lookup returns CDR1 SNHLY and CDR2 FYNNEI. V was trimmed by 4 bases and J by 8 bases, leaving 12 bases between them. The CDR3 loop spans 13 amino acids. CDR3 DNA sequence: TGTGCCAGCAGTGGGGGGGACCGAAAGCCCCAGCATTTT. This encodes CASSGGDRKPQHF.

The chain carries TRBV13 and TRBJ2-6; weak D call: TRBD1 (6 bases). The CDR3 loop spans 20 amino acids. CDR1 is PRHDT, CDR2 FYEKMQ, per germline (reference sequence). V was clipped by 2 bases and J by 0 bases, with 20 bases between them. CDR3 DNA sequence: TGTGCCAGCAGCTTAAAGACGGCAGGACAGACACTCTCTGGGGCCAACGTCCTGACTTTC. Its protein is CASSLKTAGQTLSGANVLTF.

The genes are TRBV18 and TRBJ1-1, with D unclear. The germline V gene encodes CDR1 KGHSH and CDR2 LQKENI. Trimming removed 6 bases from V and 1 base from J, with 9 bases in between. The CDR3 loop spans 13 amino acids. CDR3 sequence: CASSRSQNTEAFF. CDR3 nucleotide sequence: TGTGCCAGCTCCCGTAGTCAGAACACTGAAGCTTTCTTT. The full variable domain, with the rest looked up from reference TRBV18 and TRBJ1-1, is NAGVMQNPRHLVRRRGQEARLRCSPMKGHSHVYWYRQLPEEGLKFMVYLQKENIIDESGMPKERFSAEFPKEGPSILRIQQVVRGDSAAYFCASSRSQNTEAFFGQGTRLTVV.

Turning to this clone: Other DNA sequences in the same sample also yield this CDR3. The DNA for the CDR3 is TGTGCCAGCAGCCTGGGGGGGAGGTCCACTGAAGCTTTCTTT. Translated, it gives CASSLGGRSTEAFF. The gene calls are TRBV27 and TRBJ1-1; D possibly corresponds to TRBD1 (5 bases). V was pared by 6 bases and J by 4 bases, with 15 bases between. This CDR3 has 14 residues. Germline V gene sequence: CDR1 MNHEY, CDR2 SMNVEV (reference sequence).

The CDR3 spells CASTRAGGNGWDTEAFF. The DNA of the CDR3 is TGCGCCAGCACTCGGGCCGGGGGAAACGGATGGGACACTGAAGCTTTCTTT. J is TRBJ1-1 and V is TRBV23-1; D perhaps matches TRBD1 (5 bases). TRBV23-1 falls under the ORF class, with uncertain function. V was pared by 7 bases and J by 3 bases, with 24 bases between. This CDR3 spans 17 amino acids.

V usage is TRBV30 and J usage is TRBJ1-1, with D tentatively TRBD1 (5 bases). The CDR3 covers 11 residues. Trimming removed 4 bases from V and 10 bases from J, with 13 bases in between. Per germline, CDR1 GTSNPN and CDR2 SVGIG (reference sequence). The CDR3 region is CAWTGKSLAFF. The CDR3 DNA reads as TGTGCCTGGACAGGGAAGAGTTTAGCTTTCTTT.

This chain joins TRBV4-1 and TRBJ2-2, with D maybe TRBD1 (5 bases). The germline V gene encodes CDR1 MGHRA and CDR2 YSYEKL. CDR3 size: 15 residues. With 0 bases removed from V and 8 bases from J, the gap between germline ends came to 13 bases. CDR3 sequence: CASSQERWGAGELFF. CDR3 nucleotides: TGCGCCAGCAGCCAAGAAAGATGGGGCGCGGGGGAGCTGTTTTTT.